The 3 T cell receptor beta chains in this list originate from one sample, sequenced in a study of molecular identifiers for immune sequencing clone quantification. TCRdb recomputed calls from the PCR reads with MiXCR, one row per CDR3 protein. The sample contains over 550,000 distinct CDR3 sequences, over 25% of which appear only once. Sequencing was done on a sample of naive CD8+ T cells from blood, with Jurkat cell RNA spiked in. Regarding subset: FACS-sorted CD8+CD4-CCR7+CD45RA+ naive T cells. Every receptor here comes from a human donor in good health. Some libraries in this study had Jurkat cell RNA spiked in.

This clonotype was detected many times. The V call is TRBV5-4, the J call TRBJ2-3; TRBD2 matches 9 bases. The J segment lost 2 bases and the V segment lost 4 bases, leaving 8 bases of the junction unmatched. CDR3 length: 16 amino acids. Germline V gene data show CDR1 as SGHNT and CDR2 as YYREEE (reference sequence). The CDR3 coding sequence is TGTGCCAGCAGCGGGACGACTAGCGGCGTCACAGATACGCAGTATTTT. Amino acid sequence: CASSGTTSGVTDTQYF.

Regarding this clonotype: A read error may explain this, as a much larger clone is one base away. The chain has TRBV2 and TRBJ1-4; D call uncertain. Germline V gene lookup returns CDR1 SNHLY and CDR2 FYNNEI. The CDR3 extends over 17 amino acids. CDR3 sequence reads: CASSPDASRATNEKLIF. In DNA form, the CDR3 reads TGTGCCAGCAGTCCAGACGCAAGCCGCGCAACTAATGAAAAACTGATTTTT.

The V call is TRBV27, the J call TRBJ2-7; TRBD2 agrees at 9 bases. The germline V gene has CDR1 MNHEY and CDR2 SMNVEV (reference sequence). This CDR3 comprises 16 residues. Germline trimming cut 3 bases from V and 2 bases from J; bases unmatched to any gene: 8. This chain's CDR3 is CASSFFSGGPAYEQYF. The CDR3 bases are TGTGCCAGCAGTTTTTTTAGCGGGGGCCCGGCCTACGAGCAGTACTTC.